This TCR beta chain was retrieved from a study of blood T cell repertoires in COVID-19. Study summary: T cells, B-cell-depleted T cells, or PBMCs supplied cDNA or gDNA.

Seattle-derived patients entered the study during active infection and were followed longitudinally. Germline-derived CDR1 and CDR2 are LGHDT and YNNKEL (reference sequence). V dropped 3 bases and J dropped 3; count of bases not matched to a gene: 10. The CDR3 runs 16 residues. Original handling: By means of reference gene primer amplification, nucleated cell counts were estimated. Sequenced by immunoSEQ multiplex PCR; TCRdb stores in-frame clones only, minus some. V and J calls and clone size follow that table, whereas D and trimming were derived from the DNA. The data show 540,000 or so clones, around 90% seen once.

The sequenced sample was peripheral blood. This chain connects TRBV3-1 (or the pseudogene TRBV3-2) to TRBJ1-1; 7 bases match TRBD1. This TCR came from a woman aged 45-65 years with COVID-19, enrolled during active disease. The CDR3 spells CASSQFQGVRDTEAFF. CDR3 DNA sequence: TGTGCCAGCAGCCAGTTCCAGGGGGTCAGGGACACTGAAGCTTTCTTT.